The 28 T cell receptor beta chains listed next were all sequenced from one sample in a study of radiotherapy plus CTLA-4 blockade in lung cancer. The table came from immunoSEQ multiplex PCR; TCRdb's copy has only in-frame clones and leaves some out. This table holds more than 75,000 clones, around 87% found once. Sequences were derived from peripheral blood, sampled from a patient treated with radiotherapy plus ipilimumab. Receptors originate from a human donor with non-small cell lung cancer who had stable disease on radiotherapy plus ipilimumab.

This sequence joins TRBV15 and TRBJ2-7, with D possibly TRBD1 on 7 matching bases. Trimming removed 3 bases at V and 2 bases at J, with 8 bases between. The CDR3 contains 13 residues. The germline V gene has CDR1 LNHNV and CDR2 YYDKDF (reference sequence). The CDR3 loop is CATSSRGAYEQYF. The DNA of the CDR3 is TGTGCCACCAGCAGCAGGGGGGCCTACGAGCAGTACTTC.

This chain links TRBV7-2 with TRBJ1-2; possible D gene TRBD1, 6 bases. CDR1 is SGHTA, CDR2 FQGNSA, per germline. V was clipped by 0 bases and J by 0 bases, with 11 bases between them. CDR3 length: 16 amino acids. The CDR3 sequence: CASSLARQVTNYGYTF. The CDR3 DNA reads TGTGCCAGCAGCTTAGCCCGACAGGTCACTAACTATGGCTACACCTTC.

This chain uses TRBV5-3 with TRBJ1-6; 12 bases are a match to TRBD1. TRBV5-3 is treated as an ORF (open reading frame) with a function not yet certain. V was pared by 2 bases and J by 3 bases, with 12 bases of the junction left unmatched. The CDR3 sequence is 20 residues long. CDR3 in amino acids: CARSFMGQGALLGYNSPLHF. The CDR3 region has the DNA TGTGCCAGAAGCTTTATGGGACAGGGGGCTTTATTAGGCTATAATTCACCCCTCCACTTT.

This rearrangement joins TRBV28 to TRBJ1-2; 7 nucleotides match TRBD1. V gave up 6 bases and J gave up 4 bases; unmatched junction bases: 17. Germline CDR1 MDHEN, CDR2 SYDVKM. This CDR3 region has 17 residues. CDR3 sequence: CASSRTGLGLGSYGYTF. CDR3 bases: TGTGCCAGCAGCCGGACAGGCCTGGGATTGGGAAGCTATGGCTACACCTTC.

V and J are TRBV4-1 and TRBJ2-3, with D uncertain. This CDR3 spans 14 amino acids. Germline V gene data show CDR1 as MGHRA and CDR2 as YSYEKL. V gave up 1 base and J gave up 5 bases, with 10 bases separating them. DNA for the CDR3: TGCGCCAGCAGCCAAGGTGATAGTCTAGATACGCAGTATTTT. Amino acids: CASSQGDSLDTQYF.

The CDR3 here is CASRRRGTSTDTQYF. CDR3 coding DNA: TGTGCCAGCAGAAGACGCGGGACTAGCACAGATACGCAGTATTTT. The V and J genes are TRBV27 and TRBJ2-3; D is perhaps TRBD2 (6 bases). In germline, CDR1 is MNHEY, CDR2 SMNVEV (reference sequence). The CDR3 contains 15 residues. Between the trimmed V and J ends, which lost 6 bases and 0 bases, there was a span of 13 bases.

The J gene is TRBJ2-3, the V gene TRBV2, with D possibly TRBD1 on 6 matching bases. Trimming stripped 7 bases from V and 3 bases from J, with 11 bases between. Germline V gene data show CDR1 as SNHLY and CDR2 as FYNNEI. The CDR3 has 13 residues. CDR3 residues: CASTGQLTDTQYF. The CDR3 DNA is TGTGCCAGCACCGGACAGCTGACAGATACGCAGTATTTT.

The V and J genes are TRBV27 and TRBJ1-2, with 7 bases aligning to TRBD1. Germline V gene sequence: CDR1 MNHEY, CDR2 SMNVEV (reference sequence). The length of the CDR3 is 15 residues. With V trimmed by 5 bases and J by 3 bases, 9 bases remained unmatched. CDR3 amino acids: CASSLGRGLDYGYTF. The CDR3 nucleotides are TGTGCCAGCAGTCTCGGGAGGGGGCTCGACTATGGCTACACCTTC.

This sequence joins TRBV28 and TRBJ1-5; D is perhaps TRBD1 (5 bases). CDR1 is MDHEN, CDR2 SYDVKM, per germline. The CDR3 is made up of 12 amino acids. Deletions cut 6 bases from V and 4 bases from J, with 7 bases between. Here the CDR3 DNA reads TGTGCCAGCAGAGGGACGAATCAGCCCCAGCATTTT. Translated, it gives CASRGTNQPQHF.

In this sample, this clone turned up a few times. The chain has TRBV9 and TRBJ1-6; D gene unclear. This CDR3 comprises 13 residues. Trimming took 2 bases from V and 6 from J, leaving 6 bases between them. Germline V gives CDR1 SGDLS, CDR2 YYNGEE. CDR3 in amino acids: CASSVGGNSPLHF. CDR3 sequence (DNA): TGTGCCAGCAGCGTGGGAGGTAATTCACCCCTCCACTTT. Supplemented by reference TRBV9 and TRBJ1-6, the full variable domain reads DSGVTQTPKHLITATGQRVTLRCSPRSGDLSVYWYQQSLDQGLQFLIQYYNGEERAKGNILERFSAQQFPDLHSELNLSSLELGDSALYFCASSVGGNSPLHFGNGTRLTVT.

J is TRBJ2-3 and V is TRBV7-3; 10 nucleotides line up with TRBD1. The germline V gene has CDR1 SGHTA and CDR2 FQGTGA. V lost 5 bases and J lost 4; bases outside the gene matches: 6. This CDR3 is 15 amino acids long. The CDR3 is CASSPDRGHADTQYF. CDR3 DNA: TGTGCCAGCAGCCCAGACAGGGGGCACGCAGATACGCAGTATTTT. The full variable domain, with the rest looked up from reference TRBV7-3 and TRBJ2-3, is GAGVSQTPSNKVTEKGKYVELRCDPISGHTALYWYRQSLGQGPEFLIYFQGTGAADDSGLPNDRFFAVRPEGSVSTLKIQRTERGDSAVYLCASSPDRGHADTQYFGPGTRLTVL.

This clone was recorded a few times. V usage is TRBV5-1 and J usage is TRBJ2-5, with 10 nucleotides matching TRBD2. Trimming took 1 base from V and 4 from J; bases not matched to a gene: 4. This CDR3 region has 15 residues. Per germline, CDR1 SGHRS and CDR2 YFSETQ. CDR3 nucleotide sequence: TGCGCCAGCAGCTTGTCAAGCGGGGGGGGAGAGACCCAGTACTTC. It yields the protein CASSLSSGGGETQYF.

This chain uses TRBV19 with TRBJ2-4; D ambiguous. Germline CDR1 LNHDA, CDR2 SQIVND (reference sequence). Trimming stripped 3 bases from V and 5 bases from J, with 11 bases between. This CDR3 is built from 14 residues. The CDR3 reads CASSIGSWENIQYF. CDR3 nucleotide sequence: TGTGCCAGTAGTATTGGAAGTTGGGAAAACATTCAGTACTTC. The whole variable domain, filled in from reference TRBV19 and TRBJ2-4, reads DGGITQSPKYLFRKEGQNVTLSCEQNLNHDAMYWYRQDPGQGLRLIYYSQIVNDFQKGDIAEGYSVSREKKESFPLTVTSAQKNPTAFYLCASSIGSWENIQYFGAGTRLSVL.

J is TRBJ2-3 and V is TRBV6-1; TRBD2 agrees at 8 bases. This CDR3 has 14 amino acids. Germline CDR1 and CDR2: MNHNS and SASEGT. The trim removed 7 bases at V and 5 bases at J, leaving 8 bases unmatched. The CDR3 bases are TGTGCCAGCACTTGGATCCGGGAGGGAGATACGCAGTATTTT. As protein: CASTWIREGDTQYF.

This sequence joins TRBV5-1 and TRBJ2-1; no clear D. This CDR3 contains 12 residues. The V gene's germline CDR1 is SGHRS and CDR2 YFSETQ. Trimming pared 1 base from V and 9 bases from J, leaving 8 bases between. Written as DNA, the CDR3 is TGCGCCAGCAGCTTGACTCACAGTGAGCAGTTCTTC. Translating gives CASSLTHSEQFF.

The rearrangement joins TRBV2 to TRBJ2-7; D not resolved. With 8 bases removed from V and 0 bases from J, the gap between germline ends came to 14 bases. The CDR3 sequence is 14 residues long. Germline V gene data show CDR1 as SNHLY and CDR2 as FYNNEI. CDR3: CASSNGFLSYEQYF. The CDR3 DNA is TGTGCCAGCTCGAATGGTTTTCTCTCCTACGAGCAGTACTTC.

V and J are TRBV7-8 and TRBJ1-5; D not certain. CDR1 SGHVS and CDR2 FQNEAQ come from the germline V gene. The CDR3 covers 14 residues. Trimming cost V 5 bases and J 4 bases, with 12 bases left between them. This CDR3 reads CASSDRWANQPQHF. The DNA of the CDR3 is TGTGCCAGCAGCGATCGGTGGGCGAATCAGCCCCAGCATTTT. The complete variable domain, with remaining parts taken from reference TRBV7-8 and TRBJ1-5, reads GAGVSQSPRYKVAKRGQDVALRCDPISGHVSLFWYQQALGQGPEFLTYFQNEAQLDKSGLPSDRFFAERPEGSVSTLKIQRTQQEDSAVYLCASSDRWANQPQHFGDGTRLSIL.

This chain connects TRBV2 to TRBJ2-1; 13 nucleotides line up with TRBD2. The germline V gene encodes CDR1 SNHLY and CDR2 FYNNEI. The CDR3 sequence is 15 residues long. The V segment lost 4 bases and the J segment 6 bases; nucleotides outside the gene matches: 3. CDR3 region: CASSAGTSGANEQFF. The CDR3 DNA follows: TGTGCCAGCAGTGCCGGGACTAGCGGGGCCAATGAGCAGTTCTTC.

The chain recombines TRBV11-2 with TRBJ2-7; 7 bases are a match to TRBD1. Germline V gene data show CDR1 as SGHAT and CDR2 as FQNNGV. The CDR3 has 15 residues. V gave up 3 bases and J gave up 4 bases; unmatched junction bases: 9. The CDR3 spells CASSLSETGIYEQYF. As DNA, the CDR3 is TGTGCCAGCAGCTTGTCCGAGACAGGGATTTACGAGCAGTACTTC.

The gene calls are TRBV11-2 and TRBJ1-1; weak D call: TRBD1 (6 bases). The CDR3 covers 15 residues. Trimming removed 0 bases at V and 4 bases at J, with 12 bases between. The germline gives CDR1 SGHAT, CDR2 FQNNGV. Here the CDR3 DNA reads TGTGCCAGCAGCTTAGACGGGGGCTCGGGCACTGAAGCTTTCTTT. Its protein is CASSLDGGSGTEAFF.

The rearrangement uses TRBV6-5 and TRBJ1-6; 8 bases align to TRBD1. Germline CDR1 is MNHEY and CDR2 is SVGAGI. The CDR3 length is 16 residues. With 3 bases clipped from V and 3 bases from J, the junction kept 4 bases outside the gene matches. CDR3 amino acids: CASSYGDRLYNSPLHF. CDR3 in DNA: TGTGCCAGCAGTTATGGGGACAGGCTCTATAATTCACCCCTCCACTTT.

For the CDR3, the DNA is TGTGCCTCCACACCCCTGCAGGGGAGTAACTATGGCTACACCTTC. It is translated as CASTPLQGSNYGYTF. The V call is TRBV30, the J call TRBJ1-2, with D possibly matching TRBD1 (6 bases). Germline V CDR1 and CDR2: GTSNPN, SVGIG (reference sequence). Trimming removed 7 bases from V and 1 base from J, with 19 bases in between. CDR3 length: 15 residues. The whole variable domain, filled in from reference TRBV30 and TRBJ1-2, reads SQTIHQWPATLVQPVGSPLSLECTVEGTSNPNLYWYRQAAGRGLQLLFYSVGIGQISSEVPQNLSASRPQDRQFILSSKKLLLSDSGFYLCASTPLQGSNYGYTFGSGTRLTVV.

The chain links TRBV11-2 to TRBJ1-1; maybe TRBD1 (5 bases). The CDR3 totals 14 residues. CDR1 is SGHAT and CDR2 is FQNNGV in the germline V gene. Deletions cut 6 bases from V and 6 bases from J, with 17 bases between. The CDR3 sequence: CASSPVRGASEAFF. CDR3 DNA: TGTGCCAGCAGTCCAGTTCGAGGGGCCTCTGAAGCTTTCTTT.

V usage is TRBV6-5 and J usage is TRBJ1-5, with TRBD1 matching 8 bases. The germline gives CDR1 MNHEY, CDR2 SVGAGI. The CDR3 runs 14 residues. V trimming: 6 bases; J trimming: 4 bases; junction bases outside the gene matches: 5. CDR3 loop: CASRKGQGNQPQHF. The CDR3 region has the DNA TGTGCCAGCAGAAAAGGACAGGGTAATCAGCCCCAGCATTTT.

This chain connects TRBV7-9 to TRBJ1-1, with TRBD1 matching 7 bases. The CDR3 is 15 amino acids. V gave up 2 bases and J gave up 0 bases; unmatched junction bases: 3. Germline CDR1 and CDR2: SEHNR and FQNEAQ (reference sequence). The CDR3 DNA sequence: TGTGCCAGCAGCTTATGGGGACAGATGAACACTGAAGCTTTCTTT. This encodes CASSLWGQMNTEAFF.

This clone has a handful of counts. The chain combines TRBV19 with TRBJ1-1; D perhaps matches TRBD1 (6 bases). V gave up 5 bases and J gave up 5 bases, with 21 bases separating them. This CDR3 has 16 amino acids. Germline values: CDR1 LNHDA, CDR2 SQIVND (reference sequence). The chain's CDR3 is CASSLATGASWTEAFF. CDR3 DNA: TGTGCCAGTAGTTTGGCGACAGGCGCGAGTTGGACTGAAGCTTTCTTT.

The chain joins TRBV11-2 to TRBJ1-5, with TRBD1 as a possible D gene (6 bases). The V gene's germline CDR1 is SGHAT and CDR2 FQNNGV. The CDR3 runs to 15 residues. Trimming took off 0 bases at V and 5 bases at J, with 11 bases between the two ends. The CDR3 loop is CASSLEGTQDQPQHF. CDR3 nucleotide sequence: TGTGCCAGCAGCTTAGAGGGGACACAAGATCAGCCCCAGCATTTT.

The chain couples TRBV9 to TRBJ2-2; D possibly corresponds to TRBD2 (5 bases). V lost 6 bases and J lost 9, with 21 bases in between. This CDR3 contains 15 residues. Looked up from germline, CDR1 is SGDLS and CDR2 is YYNGEE. In DNA form, the CDR3 reads TGTGCCAGCACCCCGACTGAGGGCGGATCTCGGGAGCTGTTTTTT. Encoded protein: CASTPTEGGSRELFF.